This TCR beta chain was identified in a study of T-cell memory formation after mild COVID-19. TCRdb re-called the 5' RACE reads through MiXCR, storing one row per CDR3 protein. The top ten clones hold under 8.5% of a sample with about 560,000 distinct CDR3 sequences, less than 25% of them seen once. The trim removed 1 base at V and 4 bases at J, leaving 6 bases unmatched. CDR3 length: 16 residues. The study, taken as a whole, reports: Clones from the second wave (peaking day 37) had unconfirmed SARS-CoV-2 specificity.

This clonotype was seen a handful of times. Its target is unknown. The sequence came from an adult woman who had mild COVID-19 (a few samples of this study predate the infection). Cell type and time point are not known. The chain links TRBV12-3 or TRBV12-4 to TRBJ2-5; 10 bases map to TRBD2. Sequenced: PBMCs or a T cell subset sorted from them (not recorded which). In DNA form, the CDR3 reads TGTGCCAGCAGTTTAGAGGGAGCGGGAGGGGGAGAGACCCAGTACTTC. It codes for CASSLEGAGGGETQYF.